This T cell receptor (beta chain) emerged from a study of shared clonotypes between healthy human individuals (dated by TCRdb to the early 2020s). Broadly, across the study: The cohort comprised a couple of women and three men aged 18 to 49 years. Leukapheresis yielded between about 0.85 and 10 billion PBMCs per donor. Different laboratories and diverse techniques were used to prepare libraries and sequence TCR repertoires, to increase sequencing depth and limit assay-specific biases. Per donor, three plates each were used for CD4 naive and CD4 memory, two for CD8 naive, and one for CD8 memory. To estimate repertoire size and how much clonotypes are shared between individuals, the study performed deep sequencing of blood TCR repertoires from about five healthy adults. Overall study outcomes, separate from this receptor: Only blood was sampled, and tissue TCR repertoires likely differ from those in blood. Around 5% of naive CD4, roughly 3.5% of naive CD8, around 2.3% of memory CD4, and about 0.4% of memory CD8 clonotypes were shared across several donors. Because the study included a small number of donors, the genetic and exposure-history diversity represented was limited. Compared with non-shared clonotypes, the clonotypes found in all four sorted-subset donors had higher generation probabilities. Estimated clonotype richness was generally larger for naive than for memory subsets. Rarefaction of sorted-subset datasets indicated incomplete sequencing despite the large sequencing depth. Based on pairwise subsampling, the degree of clonotype sharing among donors was expected to be affected by sequencing depth.

Concerning this clone: The antigen this receptor binds is unknown. No base quality information exists; no much larger clone differs at one position.

Using the deep immunoSEQ assay, TCR CDR3 regions were amplified from genomic DNA by multiplex PCR. For each cell subset, the extracted genomic DNA was distributed evenly across all wells of several immunoSEQ 96-well plates, and each plate served as one replicate. Each replicate PCR for sorted subsets received approximately 220 ng genomic DNA, equal to about 30,000 T cell genomes. The purified libraries were quantified using a Qubit 3.0 fluorometer, sized with a Bioanalyzer 2100, and then quantified again using the KAPA Library Quantification kit. Every immunoSEQ 96-well plate was sequenced on a separate single-read 150-cycle Illumina NextSeq 550 flow cell. Per the source publication's procedure: Because the immunoSEQ output held only junctional sequences and lacked quality scores, the filtering could not match the filtering applied to full-length reads. Sequences were annotated with PyIR, a Python wrapper for IgBLAST v1.9, using IMGT germline references to assign V/J genes and CDR3. Reads with weak V/J assignments (E-value above 1e-6), missing CDR3, stop codons, out-of-frame junctions, or ambiguous translated residues were removed. V3J clonotypes were defined as sequences sharing the same inferred V gene, J gene, and CDR3 amino acid sequence. To compute the percentage overlap between repertoires, the number of shared unique clonotypes was divided by the size of the smaller repertoire. Three approaches were used to assess repertoire richness: RTK rarefaction, the Chao1 estimator, and Recon v2.1 estimates of unobserved clonotypes. OLGA was used to compute generation probabilities for all TCRbeta clonotypes that the gDNA method yielded from a handful of donors. As stored in TCRdb, this immuneACCESS dataset retains in-frame rearrangements with V and J assigned. A fraction of the clones does not appear; measured against another copy, unresolved V genes explain less than half of the discrepancy, and the remainder lacks a known reason. From that table come the V and J calls and clone size; the DNA was used to work out D and trimming. The sample includes some 1.5 million clones, with approximately 96% observed a single time. The top ten clones comprise roughly 1.2% of the sample.

The donors were healthy, HIV-negative adults with no recently reported acute infections or vaccinations. Only Caucasian adults living in Nashville, Tennessee, USA were represented among the donors. CD4+ T cells were enriched by magnetic negative selection, after which naive cells were positively selected on CD45RA and the negative fraction was taken as the memory subset. Blood was collected by leukapheresis, and PBMCs were isolated by Ficoll-Histopaque density gradient centrifugation and then cryopreserved in liquid nitrogen vapor phase. Purity and quantity of every magnetically sorted T cell population were checked by analytical flow cytometry. Genomic DNA was isolated from each sorted fraction and quantified by UV absorbance on a Nanodrop 2000c. The sample was naive CD4+ T cells sorted from blood. The cell subset or site label, as the study defines it: CD45RA+ positively selected. This receptor was taken from a man aged 25 to 40 in good health.

CDR3 region: CAISTLDGELFF. The DNA sequence is given as TGTGCCATCAGCACGCTTGACGGGGAGCTGTTTTTT. The sequence links TRBV10-3 to TRBJ2-2, with no reliable assignment of the D segment. Based on the germline V gene, the CDR1 and CDR2 sequences are ENHRY and SYGVKD. The CDR3 has 12 amino acids, counting the end cysteine and phenylalanine. The entry retains the CDR3 DNA only, 36 bases that are in frame from base 1. V gives up 6 bases and J gives up 7 bases, and the segment between their germline ends measures 9 bases.